The 26 T cell receptor beta chains below come from one sample, sequenced in a study of cytomegalovirus exposure and HLA in healthy donors. PCR was performed using 60 Vbeta and 13 Jbeta primers. Only in-frame clones appear in the TCRdb table, and some are missing; sequencing was by immunoSEQ multiplex PCR. The sample holds fewer than 200,000 clones, around 77% seen once. Sequencing input: PBMCs. These receptors came from a man between 60 and 70 years old in good health and CMV-seronegative.

The J gene is TRBJ1-3, the V gene TRBV6-6; D not certain. CDR3 size: 16 residues. Between the trimmed V and J ends, which lost 5 bases and 0 bases, there was a span of 14 bases. Germline CDR1 reads MNHNY; CDR2 reads SVGAGI (reference sequence). The CDR3 here is CASSLLGGSSGNTIYF. Written as DNA, the CDR3 is TGTGCCAGCAGTCTGCTGGGAGGTAGCTCTGGAAACACCATATATTTT.

For the CDR3, the DNA is TGTGCCAGCAGCTTAGGGGGCAGTGACAAACTGTTTTTT. Protein product: CASSLGGSDKLFF. This chain connects TRBV7-8 to TRBJ1-4; D is possibly TRBD1 (5 bases). This CDR3 comprises 13 residues. Germline V gene data show CDR1 as SGHVS and CDR2 as FQNEAQ. Deletions cut 1 base from V and 11 bases from J, with 11 bases between.

This sequence joins TRBV5-4 and TRBJ2-3; no definite D call. Germline V gene data show CDR1 as SGHNT and CDR2 as YYREEE (reference sequence). This CDR3 is built from 13 residues. V lost 4 bases, J lost 0 bases, and 6 bases lay in between. DNA for the CDR3: TGTGCCAGCAGCCCCGTAAGCACAGATACGCAGTATTTT. This encodes CASSPVSTDTQYF.

About this clone itself: Other nucleotide sequences from this sample produce the same CDR3. The chain links TRBV2 to TRBJ1-3, with TRBD1 matching over 8 bases. The CDR3 consists of 13 residues. Losses at the gene ends were 6 bases for V and 4 bases for J; bases not matched to a gene: 2. Germline values: CDR1 SNHLY, CDR2 FYNNEI. The CDR3 spells CASRTGAGNTIYF. CDR3 DNA sequence: TGTGCCAGCAGGACAGGGGCCGGAAACACCATATATTTT.

The genes are TRBV4-1 and TRBJ2-7, with 13 bases aligning to TRBD2. Trimming at V came to 5 bases and at J to 4 bases, leaving 11 bases not matched to a gene. Germline CDR1 MGHRA, CDR2 YSYEKL. This CDR3 has 17 residues. The CDR3 coding sequence is TGCGCCAGCAGCGGGACTAGCGGGGCCGAAGACCTTTACGAGCAGTACTTC. Protein product: CASSGTSGAEDLYEQYF.

The chain is built from TRBV27 and TRBJ2-1; 11 bases align to TRBD2. Per the germline V gene, CDR1 is MNHEY and CDR2 is SMNVEV (reference sequence). The CDR3 is made up of 17 amino acids. The V gene end was trimmed by 4 bases and the J gene end by 6 bases; junction bases not matched to a gene: 11. This CDR3 reads CASSSIAGGPIRNEQFF. The DNA for the CDR3 is TGTGCCAGCAGTTCAATAGCGGGAGGGCCGATTCGCAATGAGCAGTTCTTC.

About this clone itself: In the same sample, other DNA sequences code for this CDR3. CDR3 residues: CASSFSGGAYEQYF. The CDR3 DNA follows: TGTGCCAGCAGCTTTAGCGGGGGGGCGTACGAGCAGTACTTC. This sequence joins TRBV2 and TRBJ2-7; 11 positions agree with TRBD2. Germline V CDR1 and CDR2: SNHLY, FYNNEI. The J segment lost 4 bases and the V segment lost 6 bases, leaving 5 bases of the junction unmatched. This CDR3 is 14 amino acids long. Full variable domain (outside the CDR3, taken from reference TRBV2 and TRBJ2-7): EPEVTQTPSHQVTQMGQEVILRCVPISNHLYFYWYRQILGQKVEFLVSFYNNEISEKSEIFDDQFSVERPDGSNFTLKIRSTKLEDSAMYFCASSFSGGAYEQYFGPGTRLTVT.

The chain couples TRBV5-6 to TRBJ1-1; D is ambiguous. The length of the CDR3 is 14 residues. The germline CDR1 and CDR2 sequences are SGHDT and YYEEEE. The V end was cut by 1 base, the J end by 8 bases, with 15 bases between. This chain's CDR3 is CASSLFPGFGEAFF. The CDR3 DNA is TGTGCCAGCAGCTTGTTTCCCGGGTTTGGAGAAGCTTTCTTT.

The sample holds one count of this clone. This rearrangement joins TRBV5-1 to TRBJ1-5; no reliable D call. The germline V and J ends were trimmed by 0 bases and 5 bases, with 9 bases remaining between them. CDR3 length equals 14 residues. The germline CDR1 and CDR2 sequences are SGHRS and YFSETQ. This chain's CDR3 is CASSLGGRDQPQHF. The CDR3 nucleotides read TGCGCCAGCAGCTTGGGCGGCCGGGATCAGCCCCAGCATTTT.

This clone has a single count. An end of the junction does not agree with germline; a read error may underlie this. The rearrangement joins TRBV7-9 to TRBJ2-7, with D possibly being TRBD2 (5 bases). CDR1 and CDR2 (germline): SEHNR, FQNEAQ (reference sequence). The CDR3 consists of 12 residues. CDR3 coding DNA: TGTGCCAACAGCCCAACGGGGTACGAGCAGTACTTC. Its translation: CANSPTGYEQYF.

This clone was found once. This sequence joins TRBV2 and TRBJ1-2, with D possibly being TRBD1 (5 bases). Per germline, CDR1 SNHLY and CDR2 FYNNEI. V gave up 3 bases and J gave up 5 bases, with 13 bases separating them. The CDR3 has 14 amino acids. CDR3 protein: CASSETALGYGYTF. The CDR3 nucleotides read TGTGCCAGCAGTGAGACAGCCTTGGGATATGGCTACACCTTC.

This clone was counted between two and nine times. This sequence joins TRBV7-9 and TRBJ1-5; no reliable D call. The CDR3 covers 15 residues. Germline lookup yields CDR1 SEHNR and CDR2 FQNEAQ (reference sequence). V was clipped by 5 bases and J by 0 bases, with 11 bases between them. As DNA, the CDR3 is TGTGCCAGCAGCCCCTTACAAAATAGCAATCAGCCCCAGCATTTT. Protein sequence: CASSPLQNSNQPQHF.

CDR3: CASSDLDRGWSNEQFF. The CDR3 region has the DNA TGTGCCAGCAGCGACCTTGACAGGGGGTGGTCCAATGAGCAGTTCTTC. V is TRBV9 and J is TRBJ2-1; 9 bases align to TRBD1. V shed 3 bases and J 6 bases; nucleotides not matched to a gene: 10. Per germline, CDR1 SGDLS and CDR2 YYNGEE. CDR3 length equals 16 residues.

V gene TRBV9 combines with J gene TRBJ2-1; TRBD2 agrees at 7 bases. Germline loops: CDR1 SGDLS, CDR2 YYNGEE. Trimming at V came to 4 bases and at J to 6 bases, leaving 13 bases not matched to a gene. This CDR3 spans 16 amino acids. CDR3 residues: CASSPTSVLASNEQFF. CDR3 DNA: TGTGCCAGCAGCCCCACCAGTGTACTAGCGAGCAATGAGCAGTTCTTC.

This chain uses TRBV5-6 with TRBJ2-3; 7 bases are shared with TRBD2. Trimming cost V 4 bases and J 8 bases; bases outside gene matches: 7. The CDR3 is made up of 13 amino acids. Germline CDR1 is SGHDT and CDR2 is YYEEEE. CDR3 sequence reads: CASSLGTKGTQYF. CDR3 nucleotides: TGTGCCAGCAGCCTCGGGACTAAGGGTACGCAGTATTTT.

The chain recombines TRBV13 with TRBJ1-1; D is unresolved. V lost 1 base, J lost 1 base, and 4 bases lay in between. The CDR3 sequence is 13 residues long. Germline CDR1 is PRHDT and CDR2 is FYEKMQ (reference sequence). In DNA, the CDR3 is TGTGCCAGCAGCTTAGCGGGGAACACTGAAGCTTTCTTT. Translated: CASSLAGNTEAFF.

The chain carries TRBV9 and TRBJ1-1, with D unresolved. V was cut by 3 bases and J by 0 bases, with 15 bases left in between. CDR1 is SGDLS and CDR2 is YYNGEE in the germline V gene. The CDR3 sequence is 16 residues long. The CDR3 sequence is CASSAHRVAVNTEAFF. DNA for the CDR3: TGTGCCAGCAGCGCCCATCGGGTGGCGGTGAACACTGAAGCTTTCTTT.

CDR3 nucleotides: TGCGCCAGCAGCCCCCGGGGGGGAGGGATGAACACTGAAGCTTTCTTT. It is translated as CASSPRGGGMNTEAFF. The J gene is TRBJ1-1, the V gene TRBV4-1; the D gene is possibly TRBD1 (5 bases). Per the germline V gene, CDR1 is MGHRA and CDR2 is YSYEKL. V lost 4 bases and J 0 bases, leaving 15 bases between the germline ends. This CDR3 region has 16 residues.

The J gene is TRBJ1-6, the V gene TRBV7-8, with 8 bases identical to TRBD1. CDR1 and CDR2 from the germline V gene are SGHVS and FQNEAQ. V gave up 5 bases and J gave up 9 bases; unmatched junction bases: 12. This CDR3 contains 16 residues. The chain's CDR3 is CASSRNFDRGISPLHF. CDR3 sequence (DNA): TGTGCCAGCAGCCGCAATTTCGACAGGGGAATTTCACCCCTCCACTTT. Complete variable domain (other parts from reference TRBV7-8 and TRBJ1-6): GAGVSQSPRYKVAKRGQDVALRCDPISGHVSLFWYQQALGQGPEFLTYFQNEAQLDKSGLPSDRFFAERPEGSVSTLKIQRTQQEDSAVYLCASSRNFDRGISPLHFGNGTRLTVT.

The rearrangement links TRBV6-5 to TRBJ2-6; D might be TRBD2 (6 bases). V gave up 2 bases and J gave up 2 bases, with 10 bases separating them. Germline V CDR1 and CDR2: MNHEY, SVGAGI. The CDR3 covers 16 residues. The CDR3 coding sequence is TGTGCCAGCAGTTACGGGGGGTCCGCTGGGGCCAACGTCCTGACTTTC. Its protein is CASSYGGSAGANVLTF.

This chain connects TRBV5-1 to TRBJ2-3, with TRBD2 matching over 8 bases. With V trimmed by 3 bases and J by 2 bases, 8 bases remained unmatched. The CDR3 runs to 16 residues. In germline, CDR1 is SGHRS, CDR2 YFSETQ. The CDR3 DNA reads TGCGCCAGCAGCTCCCCGACGGGAGGGCTCACAGATACGCAGTATTTT. Translation gives CASSSPTGGLTDTQYF.

Of note for this clone: The junction shows a germline mismatch at one end, possibly a read error. The CDR3 bases are TGTGCCAGCAGTTCCGGGACAGGGGGTTTACAGCCCCAGAATTTT. This encodes CASSSGTGGLQPQNF. The chain has TRBV28 and TRBJ1-5; 11 positions agree with TRBD1. The CDR3 contains 15 residues. Germline V gene data show CDR1 as MDHEN and CDR2 as SYDVKM.

This clone was detected once. This sequence joins TRBV9 and TRBJ2-7; D gene uncertain. The CDR3 has 14 amino acids. The germline V gene has CDR1 SGDLS and CDR2 YYNGEE. The V gene lost 0 bases and the J gene lost 2 bases, with 9 bases spanning the gap. The CDR3 spells CASSVGGIPYEQYF. The CDR3 DNA follows: TGTGCCAGCAGCGTAGGAGGCATCCCCTACGAGCAGTACTTC.

The chain couples TRBV5-1 to TRBJ1-1; TRBD1 is a possible D gene (5 bases). Trimming took 1 base from V and 3 from J, leaving 13 bases between them. The CDR3 is 15 residues long. In germline, CDR1 is SGHRS, CDR2 YFSETQ. The CDR3 region has the DNA TGCGCCAGCAGCTTGCAGGGATGGGCAGACACTGAAGCTTTCTTT. Translating gives CASSLQGWADTEAFF.

The CDR3 is CASSLEQSTDTQYF. The CDR3 DNA is TGTGCCAGCAGCTTAGAACAGAGCACAGATACGCAGTATTTT. The V and J genes are TRBV13 and TRBJ2-3; D ambiguous. The germline CDR1 and CDR2 sequences are PRHDT and FYEKMQ (reference sequence). The CDR3 has 14 amino acids. V was cut by 1 base and J by 0 bases, with 5 bases left in between.

Worth noting for this clone: One end of the junction does not line up with germline, which may come from a read error. This chain joins TRBV6-5 and TRBJ1-5; no clear D. The CDR3 has 14 amino acids. Germline CDR1 is MNHEY and CDR2 is SVGAGI. The CDR3 here is CASIRPFRNQPQNF. The CDR3 coding sequence is TGTGCCAGCATTCGCCCGTTCAGGAATCAGCCCCAGAATTTT.